The present TCR beta chain was sequenced within a study of cytomegalovirus exposure and HLA in healthy donors. General study findings and limits: A later analysis found TCR association rates differed by HLA locus, highest for DRB1 and lowest for HLA-C. Sequencing likely produced, as an artifact, a cluster of highly shared sequence variants. Later analysis identified a missense DCLRE1C variant that was linked to TCR beta V- and J-gene trimming.

CDR1 SGHDT and CDR2 YYEEEE come from the germline V gene. The CDR3 is made up of 14 amino acids. This clone turned up a few times. The antigen is unknown. Relative to the germline gene, one junction end is altered; a read error may explain this. PCR employed 60 Vbeta and 13 Jbeta primers. TCRdb's copy holds only in-frame clones and misses some; the assay was immunoSEQ multiplex PCR. The sample consists of approximately 220,000 clones, about 79% of them appearing once. The J gene is TRBJ1-2, the V gene TRBV5-6, with D uncertain. Specimen: PBMCs. The receptor was derived from a male donor in good health and CMV-seronegative. CDR3 nucleotides: TGTGCCAGCAGTTTGGCGGGGTTGTACTATGGCTACACCTTC. It codes for CASSLAGLYYGYTF.